This T cell receptor beta chain comes out of a study of T cells in Graves' hyperthyroidism and ophthalmopathy. General observations from the study: In validation, the model predicted ophthalmopathy. These predictions came a median roughly 7.1 months before onset.

TCR beta CDR3 sequences were amplified from RNA transcripts. During a first-round RT-PCR of the TCR CDR3, the HTBI primer set was used. Each CDR3 protein gets one entry after TCRdb re-called the multiplex PCR reads with MiXCR. This sample has about 270,000 distinct CDR3 sequences, with 22% found just once. This CDR3 comprises 14 residues. Per the germline V gene, CDR1 is LGHDT and CDR2 is YNNKEL (reference sequence). J was trimmed by 6 bases and V by 4 bases; bases with no gene match: 4. This clonotype has a handful of counts. Its antigen remains unknown. The rearrangement uses TRBV3-1 and TRBJ2-4, with 9 nucleotides matching TRBD1. The clonotype was recovered from a man aged 25-45 years with Graves' ophthalmopathy. Sequencing was done on a sample of blood. CDR3 bases: TGTGCCAGCAGCCTCCGGGACAGGGCAAACATTCAGTACTTC. This gives the protein CASSLRDRANIQYF.